These 18 T cell receptor beta chains were sequenced from one sample in a study of cytomegalovirus exposure and HLA in healthy donors. PCR used 60 Vbeta primers and 13 Jbeta primers. Method: immunoSEQ multiplex PCR; TCRdb's copy keeps in-frame clones and lacks some. This table has under 150,000 clones, roughly 71% appearing once. Source material: PBMCs. The receptors were sampled from a woman aged 40 to 50 in good health and CMV-seronegative.

This chain joins TRBV27 and TRBJ2-1; the match to TRBD1 covers 12 bases. CDR1 is MNHEY, CDR2 SMNVEV, per germline (reference sequence). This CDR3 has 15 amino acids. After removal of 5 bases from V and 7 bases from J, the junction contained 6 bases not matched to a gene. The CDR3 DNA reads as TGTGCCAGCAGTCTAGGGACAGGGGGCCATAATGAGCAGTTCTTC. Residues: CASSLGTGGHNEQFF.

The rearrangement joins TRBV2 to TRBJ1-4; TRBD1 is a possible D gene (5 bases). Germline V gives CDR1 SNHLY, CDR2 FYNNEI. The CDR3 is 15 amino acids. The germline V and J ends were trimmed by 8 bases and 0 bases, with 13 bases remaining between them. The CDR3 region is CASGKGLSTNEKLFF. The CDR3 nucleotides read TGTGCCAGCGGCAAGGGGTTATCAACTAATGAAAAACTGTTTTTT.

This chain joins TRBV18 and TRBJ1-1; 10 nucleotides agree with TRBD1. The CDR3 contains 15 residues. The germline CDR1 and CDR2 sequences are KGHSH and LQKENI. Trimming cost V 6 bases and J 3 bases; bases outside gene matches: 7. CDR3 sequence: CASSLQGTGDTEAFF. CDR3 sequence (DNA): TGTGCCAGCTCCCTCCAGGGGACAGGGGACACTGAAGCTTTCTTT.

This chain uses TRBV30 with TRBJ1-1; 8 bases are a match to TRBD1. The CDR3 is made up of 16 amino acids. J was trimmed by 1 base and V by 0 bases; bases with no gene match: 7. Germline CDR1 reads GTSNPN; CDR2 reads SVGIG (reference sequence). The DNA for the CDR3 is TGTGCCTGGAGTGTTGGACAGGGCCTAAGGAACACTGAAGCTTTCTTT. Its protein product is CAWSVGQGLRNTEAFF.

This clone was observed a few times. The gene calls are TRBV7-9 and TRBJ1-3; TRBD1 matches 7 bases. J was trimmed by 1 base and V by 5 bases; bases with no gene match: 17. Germline V lookup: CDR1 SEHNR, CDR2 FQNEAQ (reference sequence). This CDR3 is 19 amino acids long. CDR3 sequence (DNA): TGTGCCAGCAGCCAGGGGGTACGGGGCCTGGACCCTTCTGGAAACACCATATATTTT. Translated, it gives CASSQGVRGLDPSGNTIYF.

The V gene is TRBV6-1, the J gene TRBJ1-2; TRBD1 is a possible D gene (6 bases). Per the germline V gene, CDR1 is MNHNS and CDR2 is SASEGT. This CDR3 is 14 amino acids long. V was pared by 2 bases and J by 4 bases, with 11 bases between. In DNA, the CDR3 is TGTGCCAGCAGTGAAACAGGGCTTGGCTATGGCTACACCTTC. Protein sequence: CASSETGLGYGYTF.

Note on this clone: A junction boundary mismatches the germline segment, possibly from a read error. The same CDR3 also results from other DNA sequences found in this sample. This chain joins TRBV6-1 and TRBJ1-5; no reliable D call. CDR1 and CDR2 from the germline V gene are MNHNS and SASEGT. The CDR3 sequence is 14 residues long. CDR3 nucleotides: TGTGCCAGCAGCGAACCGGGGTTGAATCAACCCCAGCATTTT. Its protein product is CASSEPGLNQPQHF.

The genes are TRBV30 and TRBJ1-5; weak D call: TRBD1 (6 bases). The CDR3 loop spans 14 amino acids. Trimming took 8 bases from V and 3 from J, leaving 17 bases between them. The germline gives CDR1 GTSNPN, CDR2 SVGIG (reference sequence). The CDR3 spells CAVGGRGYNQPQHF. As DNA, the CDR3 is TGTGCCGTCGGGGGGCGGGGGTACAATCAGCCCCAGCATTTT.

This sequence joins TRBV28 and TRBJ1-4; TRBD1 aligns across 9 bases. V was clipped by 5 bases and J by 8 bases; unmatched bases: 9. This CDR3 region has 15 residues. Looked up from germline, CDR1 is MDHEN and CDR2 is SYDVKM. Written as DNA, the CDR3 is TGTGCCAGCAGTCTTCCGACAGGGGGACGGGAAAAACTGTTTTTT. Translating gives CASSLPTGGREKLFF.

The chain recombines TRBV5-6 with TRBJ2-7, with D perhaps TRBD1 (5 bases). V was cut by 1 base and J by 5 bases, with 10 bases left in between. Germline-derived CDR1 and CDR2 are SGHDT and YYEEEE. The CDR3 extends over 13 amino acids. The CDR3 reads CASSLWAGNEQYF. The DNA for the CDR3 is TGTGCCAGCAGCTTGTGGGCAGGGAACGAGCAGTACTTC.

J is TRBJ1-6 and V is TRBV5-5; the D is unclear. V shed 3 bases and J shed 0 bases, with 10 bases lying between them. Germline values: CDR1 SGHKS, CDR2 YYEKEE (reference sequence). This CDR3 is built from 16 residues. DNA of the CDR3: TGTGCCAGCAGCTCGGTCGGGAGCTCCTATAATTCACCCCTCCACTTT. It is translated as CASSSVGSSYNSPLHF. Together with reference TRBV5-5 and TRBJ1-6, the CDR3 gives the full variable domain: DAGVTQSPTHLIKTRGQQVTLRCSPISGHKSVSWYQQVLGQGPQFIFQYYEKEERGRGNFPDRFSARQFPNYSSELNVNALLLGDSALYLCASSSVGSSYNSPLHFGNGTRLTVT.

CDR3 residues: CASSEGTAGGEQFF. The DNA of the CDR3 is TGTGCCAGCAGTGAGGGGACAGCGGGCGGGGAGCAGTTCTTC. V is TRBV2 and J is TRBJ2-1; perhaps TRBD1 as D (7 bases). CDR1 and CDR2 from the germline V gene are SNHLY and FYNNEI. V lost 3 bases and J lost 10, with 16 bases in between. The CDR3 sequence is 14 residues long. Complete variable domain (other parts from reference TRBV2 and TRBJ2-1): EPEVTQTPSHQVTQMGQEVILRCVPISNHLYFYWYRQILGQKVEFLVSFYNNEISEKSEIFDDQFSVERPDGSNFTLKIRSTKLEDSAMYFCASSEGTAGGEQFFGPGTRLTVL.

The CDR3 DNA sequence: TGCGCCAGCAGCCCTCTCGGCATTAGCCGCAGATTAGGACAGGGGGCTAGCACAGATACGCAGTATTTT. Its translation is CASSPLGISRRLGQGASTDTQYF. The rearrangement joins TRBV5-1 to TRBJ2-3; 11 bases agree with TRBD1. The CDR3 runs to 23 residues. Trimming at V came to 4 bases and at J to 0 bases, leaving 25 bases not matched to a gene. Germline CDR1 reads SGHRS; CDR2 reads YFSETQ.

The chain uses TRBV6-4 and TRBJ1-2, with TRBD1 matching over 7 bases. Germline assignment: CDR1 MRHNA and CDR2 SNTAGT. J gave up 1 base and V 4 bases, and 12 bases lay outside the gene matches. This CDR3 has 17 residues. CDR3 sequence (DNA): TGTGCCAGCAGTGGACAGGGAGCTCTACTTTATAACTATGGCTACACCTTC. It codes for CASSGQGALLYNYGYTF.

The chain combines TRBV19 with TRBJ1-5; 7 nucleotides match TRBD1. CDR3 length: 16 amino acids. Trimming cost V 3 bases and J 0 bases; bases outside gene matches: 5. Germline CDR1 reads LNHDA; CDR2 reads SQIVND (reference sequence). The CDR3 DNA is TGTGCCAGTAGTATCGGGACAGAGTATAGCAATCAGCCCCAGCATTTT. Its translation is CASSIGTEYSNQPQHF.

CDR3 in amino acids: CASSPKPPGLAGTYQETQYF. The CDR3 DNA follows: TGTGCCAGTAGTCCGAAACCCCCGGGACTAGCGGGGACGTACCAAGAGACCCAGTACTTC. The V and J genes are TRBV19 and TRBJ2-5; TRBD2 matches 13 bases. Germline V gives CDR1 LNHDA, CDR2 SQIVND (reference sequence). Trimming at V came to 5 bases and at J to 0 bases, leaving 15 bases not matched to a gene. CDR3 length equals 20 residues.

Here the CDR3 DNA reads TGTGCCAGCAGCCGACAGGGCGCTGGAAACACCATATATTTT. Protein sequence: CASSRQGAGNTIYF. This chain joins TRBV7-9 and TRBJ1-3; 7 bases agree with TRBD1. Germline CDR1 and CDR2: SEHNR and FQNEAQ (reference sequence). This CDR3 is 14 amino acids long. With 5 bases clipped from V and 2 bases from J, the junction kept 3 bases outside the gene matches.

Remarks on this clone: Other nucleotide sequences in the sample specify the same CDR3. The chain employs TRBV6-1 and TRBJ2-3; D gene unclear. Germline CDR1 MNHNS, CDR2 SASEGT. The CDR3 length is 12 residues. V was shortened by 4 bases and J by 2 bases, with 4 bases between the two germline ends. The CDR3 protein is CASSANTDTQYF. The DNA of the CDR3 is TGTGCCAGCAGTGCTAACACAGATACGCAGTATTTT.